This T cell receptor beta chain was captured in a study of identical twins. Whole-study results and caveats: With beta out-of-frame sequences, excess sharing by twins was weaker. Researchers reported excess low generation probability among twin-shared out-of-frame alpha sequences.

A universal primer site arose from template switching, and cDNA bore unique molecular identifiers. TCRdb analysed the 5' RACE reads with MiXCR anew, one entry per CDR3 protein. The sample lists about 900,000 distinct CDR3 sequences; 9% to 15% were seen once. Points on this clonotype: Its specificity is not known. The junction does not match germline at one end; this may be a read error.

Germline CDR1 and CDR2: SNHLY and FYNNEI. The CDR3 runs 18 residues. The same specimen was also included in a second study, on yellow fever vaccine responses in identical twins.

The origin of this receptor is a woman under 30 in good health. The sample consisted of PBMCs. This chain joins TRBV2 and TRBJ2-3, with 13 bases lining up with TRBD2. CDR3 sequence (DNA): TGTGCCCGCAGTTTAGCGCGACTAGCGGGGGGCCGCACAGATACGCAGTATTTT. Translating it yields CARSLARLAGGRTDTQYF.